One sample yielded the 13 T cell receptor beta chains listed below, sequenced in a study of blood T cell repertoires in COVID-19. Produced via immunoSEQ multiplex PCR; TCRdb's table is partial and in-frame only. In the table there are some 530,000 clones, roughly 85% of which are singletons. The sample taken for sequencing was peripheral blood. Receptors originate from a human donor in a cohort sampled during active COVID-19.

The chain joins TRBV7-2 to TRBJ2-1, with D possibly matching TRBD2 (5 bases). CDR3 length: 13 amino acids. CDR1 is SGHTA, CDR2 FQGNSA, per germline. V was pared by 3 bases and J by 6 bases, with 9 bases between. CDR3 nucleotides: TGTGCCAGCAGCTTTGCCCTAGCCAATGAGCAGTTCTTC. This translates into CASSFALANEQFF.

This clone was picked up one time. This chain connects TRBV5-1 to TRBJ2-3, with D perhaps matching TRBD1 (6 bases). The germline V and J ends were trimmed by 4 bases and 2 bases, with 14 bases remaining between them. The germline CDR1 and CDR2 sequences are SGHRS and YFSETQ. This CDR3 is built from 15 residues. DNA for the CDR3: TGCGCCAGCAGCCTAGGACAGTTGTTCACAGATACGCAGTATTTT. It encodes CASSLGQLFTDTQYF.

The chain is built from TRBV30 and TRBJ1-1, with unresolved D. The CDR3 covers 12 residues. Germline CDR1 GTSNPN, CDR2 SVGIG (reference sequence). Trimming removed 3 bases from V and 0 bases from J, with 5 bases in between. In nucleotides, the CDR3 is TGTGCCTGGAGGCAGGTGAACACTGAAGCTTTCTTT. Amino acids: CAWRQVNTEAFF.

This chain joins TRBV19 and TRBJ2-1; 9 bases align to TRBD2. This CDR3 comprises 14 residues. From germline, CDR1 is LNHDA and CDR2 SQIVND (reference sequence). With 3 bases clipped from V and 6 bases from J, the junction kept 3 bases outside the gene matches. DNA of the CDR3: TGTGCCAGTAGTATGCTAGCGGGACCCAATGAGCAGTTCTTC. Amino acid sequence: CASSMLAGPNEQFF.

The V gene is TRBV4-3, the J gene TRBJ1-1, with unresolved D. This CDR3 is 14 amino acids long. The V end was cut by 1 base, the J end by 1 base, with 7 bases between. The germline V gene has CDR1 LGHNA and CDR2 YSLEER. The CDR3 coding sequence is TGCGCCAGCAGCCAAGTATCCGGGAACACTGAAGCTTTCTTT. The encoded protein is CASSQVSGNTEAFF.

This clone was observed once. The chain carries TRBV3-1 (or the pseudogene TRBV3-2) and TRBJ1-2; 9 nucleotides agree with TRBD1. Trimming cost V 3 bases and J 8 bases; bases outside gene matches: 7. CDR3 length equals 14 residues. The V gene's germline CDR1 is LGHDT and CDR2 YNNKEL (reference sequence). As DNA, the CDR3 is TGTGCCAGCAGCCACCGGGACAGGGAAGGCGGCTACACCTTC. Its translation: CASSHRDREGGYTF.

The chain carries TRBV4-1 and TRBJ2-3; D is possibly TRBD2 (5 bases). V was shortened by 4 bases and J by 2 bases, with 13 bases between the two germline ends. CDR1 and CDR2 from the germline V gene are MGHRA and YSYEKL. CDR3 length: 15 amino acids. The CDR3 sequence: CASSPGSSYTDTQYF. DNA of the CDR3: TGCGCCAGCAGCCCTGGGAGTTCTTACACAGATACGCAGTATTTT.

The chain joins TRBV3-1 (or the pseudogene TRBV3-2) to TRBJ1-1; 9 nucleotides match TRBD1. V lost 1 base to trimming and J lost 11 bases; unmatched junction nucleotides: 5. The germline CDR1 and CDR2 sequences are LGHDT and YNNKEL (reference sequence). The CDR3 is made up of 13 amino acids. As DNA, the CDR3 is TGTGCCAGCAGCCAAGGGGGGACAGGGTTCGCTTTCTTT. Encoded protein: CASSQGGTGFAFF.

This clone was seen just once. The chain carries TRBV15 and TRBJ1-5, with a tentative D call TRBD1 (6 bases). Germline V gives CDR1 LNHNV, CDR2 YYDKDF (reference sequence). The V gene lost 1 base and the J gene lost 7 bases, with 14 bases spanning the gap. The CDR3 has 15 amino acids. The CDR3 sequence: CATSRGAGDVQPQHF. The DNA of the CDR3 is TGTGCCACCAGCAGAGGGGCAGGGGATGTACAGCCCCAGCATTTT.

This clone was counted a single time. J is TRBJ2-1 and V is TRBV12-3 or TRBV12-4; 7 bases agree with TRBD2. The CDR3 totals 11 residues. Unmatched junction bases numbered 5, after V lost 8 bases and J lost 10 bases. CDR3 region: CASVGRGEQFF. In nucleotides, the CDR3 is TGTGCCAGCGTGGGGAGGGGCGAGCAGTTCTTC.

This chain uses TRBV18 with TRBJ2-5; D uncertain. The germline V gene has CDR1 KGHSH and CDR2 LQKENI. V gave up 4 bases and J gave up 1 base, with 13 bases separating them. This CDR3 spans 15 amino acids. The CDR3 DNA follows: TGTGCCAGCTCACATGGTTGGCCCTTCCAAGAGACCCAGTACTTC. Its translation: CASSHGWPFQETQYF.

V and J are TRBV5-1 and TRBJ2-7, with 15 nucleotides matching TRBD2. V was clipped by 4 bases and J by 0 bases; unmatched bases: 8. The CDR3 is 18 amino acids. Per germline, CDR1 SGHRS and CDR2 YFSETQ. The chain's CDR3 is CASSGGLAGGSSSYEQYF. The CDR3 DNA sequence: TGCGCCAGCAGCGGCGGACTAGCGGGAGGGTCCTCCTCCTACGAGCAGTACTTC.

The chain combines TRBV11-3 with TRBJ2-2, with 8 bases identical to TRBD2. The CDR3 is 15 amino acids. CDR1 is SGHNT, CDR2 YENEEA, per germline. The J segment lost 4 bases and the V segment lost 5 bases, leaving 6 bases of the junction unmatched. As DNA, the CDR3 is TGTGCCAGCAGCCCCTCCGGGACTAGCACCGGGGAGCTGTTTTTT. It translates to CASSPSGTSTGELFF.